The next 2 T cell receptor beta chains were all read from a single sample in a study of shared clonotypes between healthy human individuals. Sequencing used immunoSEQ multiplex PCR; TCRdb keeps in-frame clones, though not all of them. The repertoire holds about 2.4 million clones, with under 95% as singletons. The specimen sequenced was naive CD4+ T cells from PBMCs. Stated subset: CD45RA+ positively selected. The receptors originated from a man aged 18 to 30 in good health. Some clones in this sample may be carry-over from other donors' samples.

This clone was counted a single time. Written as DNA, the CDR3 is TGTGCCAGCTCTCCCGAGCCAGCTTCTAGCACAGATACGCAGTATTTT. This sequence encodes CASSPEPASSTDTQYF. The rearrangement joins TRBV18 to TRBJ2-3; no definite D call. Germline assignment: CDR1 KGHSH and CDR2 LQKENI. V was clipped by 6 bases and J by 0 bases, with 16 bases between them. The CDR3 totals 16 residues.

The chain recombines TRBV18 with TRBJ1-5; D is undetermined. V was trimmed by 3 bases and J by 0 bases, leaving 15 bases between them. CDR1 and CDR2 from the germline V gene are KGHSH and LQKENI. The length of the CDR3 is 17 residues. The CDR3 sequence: CASSPMGSQNSNQPQHF. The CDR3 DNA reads TGTGCCAGCTCACCTATGGGCAGCCAGAATAGCAATCAGCCCCAGCATTTT.